The 20 T cell receptor beta chains listed next were all sequenced from one sample in a study of cytomegalovirus exposure and HLA in healthy donors. With 60 Vbeta and 13 Jbeta primers, the PCR was carried out. Sequenced by immunoSEQ multiplex PCR; TCRdb stores in-frame clones only, minus some. The repertoire table contains 85,000 or so clones. Source material: PBMCs. These receptors originate from a woman in her 30s in good health and CMV-seronegative.

This chain uses TRBV18 with TRBJ2-3; D possibly corresponds to TRBD2 (6 bases). Per the germline V gene, CDR1 is KGHSH and CDR2 is LQKENI. The CDR3 extends over 16 amino acids. With 2 bases removed from V and 0 bases from J, the gap between germline ends came to 12 bases. The CDR3 bases are TGTGCCAGCTCACCATTAAGCGGGTCTAGCACAGATACGCAGTATTTT. This codes for CASSPLSGSSTDTQYF.

The gene calls are TRBV15 and TRBJ1-2; D perhaps matches TRBD1 (5 bases). Germline V gives CDR1 LNHNV, CDR2 YYDKDF (reference sequence). This CDR3 is 16 amino acids long. The V and J ends lost 5 bases and 5 bases respectively, with 21 bases between them. The CDR3 loop reads CATSSGGAGEVYGYTF. The CDR3 nucleotides read TGTGCCACCAGCTCCGGCGGGGCGGGGGAGGTTTATGGCTACACCTTC. The full variable domain, rest sourced from reference TRBV15 and TRBJ1-2, is DAMVIQNPRYQVTQFGKPVTLSCSQTLNHNVMYWYQQKSSQAPKLLFHYYDKDFNNEADTPDNFQSRRPNTSFCFLDIRSPGLGDTAMYLCATSSGGAGEVYGYTFGSGTRLTVV.

This chain links TRBV7-9 with TRBJ2-2; maybe TRBD2 (5 bases). Deletions cut 0 bases from V and 0 bases from J, with 11 bases between. Germline lookup yields CDR1 SEHNR and CDR2 FQNEAQ (reference sequence). The CDR3 contains 17 residues. CDR3 in amino acids: CASSLASEATNTGELFF. The CDR3 nucleotides read TGTGCCAGCAGCTTAGCTTCGGAGGCCACGAACACCGGGGAGCTGTTTTTT. Looking up the rest from reference TRBV7-9 and TRBJ2-2 gives the full variable domain: DTGVSQNPRHKITKRGQNVTFRCDPISEHNRLYWYRQTLGQGPEFLTYFQNEAQLEKSRLLSDRFSAERPKGSFSTLEIQRTEQGDSAMYLCASSLASEATNTGELFFGEGSRLTVL.

The chain joins TRBV7-6 to TRBJ2-7; 12 nucleotides line up with TRBD2. Germline loops: CDR1 SGHVS, CDR2 FNYEAQ. The CDR3 is 15 residues long. The V gene end was trimmed by 5 bases and the J gene end by 2 bases; junction bases not matched to a gene: 4. CDR3 in amino acids: CASSPRLAGAYEQYF. CDR3 DNA sequence: TGTGCCAGCAGCCCTAGACTAGCGGGAGCCTACGAGCAGTACTTC.

This chain joins TRBV19 and TRBJ2-1, with 16 bases lining up with TRBD2. CDR1 is LNHDA, CDR2 SQIVND, per germline (reference sequence). The CDR3 is 18 residues long. V was pared by 6 bases and J by 7 bases, with 12 bases of the junction left unmatched. The CDR3 coding sequence is TGTGCCAGTAGCCGCACCGGGACTAGCGGGAGGGCCCGGAATGAGCAGTTCTTC. Translating gives CASSRTGTSGRARNEQFF.

J is TRBJ2-7 and V is TRBV6-1, with 7 bases lining up with TRBD2. With 11 bases clipped from V and 2 bases from J, the junction kept 12 bases outside the gene matches. Germline V gives CDR1 MNHNS, CDR2 SASEGT. This CDR3 contains 14 residues. The CDR3, as DNA: TGTGCCGCGGCGACGGGAGGCCAGACCTACGAGCAGTACTTC. Protein product: CAAATGGQTYEQYF.

The chain uses TRBV5-5 and TRBJ2-7, with 7 bases identical to TRBD1. Germline CDR1 and CDR2: SGHKS and YYEKEE (reference sequence). The CDR3 has 14 residues. V trimming: 0 bases; J trimming: 2 bases; junction bases outside the gene matches: 2. CDR3 coding DNA: TGTGCCAGCAGCTTGGAGGACAGGACCTACGAGCAGTACTTC. Translating gives CASSLEDRTYEQYF.

The CDR3 spells CASSTTGGYEQYF. The CDR3 nucleotides read TGTGCCAGCAGCACTACAGGGGGCTACGAGCAGTACTTC. V usage is TRBV13 and J usage is TRBJ2-7, with 8 bases identical to TRBD1. This CDR3 is 13 amino acids long. CDR1 and CDR2 from the germline V gene are PRHDT and FYEKMQ (reference sequence). The ends lost 5 bases at V and 3 bases at J; junction bases unmatched: 3.

Note on this clone: A read error may account for a junction end that differs from germline. The gene calls are TRBV18 and TRBJ1-4; D is unresolved. Germline V gives CDR1 KGHSH, CDR2 LQKENI. This CDR3 has 12 residues. CDR3 DNA sequence: TGTACCAGCTCCCCCGGGGATGAAAAACTGTTTTTT. Amino acids: CTSSPGDEKLFF.

The chain links TRBV7-2 to TRBJ2-7, with TRBD2 matching 11 bases. Trimming took 5 bases from V and 3 from J; bases not matched to a gene: 3. The CDR3 loop spans 14 amino acids. Germline V CDR1 and CDR2: SGHTA, FQGNSA. The CDR3 spells CASSPGLAVYEQYF. In nucleotides, the CDR3 is TGTGCCAGCAGCCCGGGACTAGCGGTCTACGAGCAGTACTTC. The entire variable domain, with the rest obtained from reference TRBV7-2 and TRBJ2-7, is as follows: GAGVSQSPSNKVTEKGKDVELRCDPISGHTALYWYRQSLGQGLEFLIYFQGNSAPDKSGLPSDRFSAERTGGSVSTLTIQRTQQEDSAVYLCASSPGLAVYEQYFGPGTRLTVT.

The chain combines TRBV19 with TRBJ1-4; 7 bases are shared with TRBD1. The CDR3 totals 15 residues. Germline lookup yields CDR1 LNHDA and CDR2 SQIVND (reference sequence). V shed 4 bases and J 0 bases; nucleotides not matched to a gene: 2. Here the CDR3 reads CASSTGTATNEKLFF. CDR3 nucleotides: TGTGCCAGTAGTACCGGGACAGCAACTAATGAAAAACTGTTTTTT.

The chain employs TRBV7-8 and TRBJ2-7; tentatively, D is TRBD1 (6 bases). The germline V gene encodes CDR1 SGHVS and CDR2 FQNEAQ. This CDR3 region has 16 residues. The V end was cut by 2 bases, the J end by 3 bases, with 17 bases between. The DNA for the CDR3 is TGTGCCAGCAGCTTAACGGGACACCCTTACGACTACGAGCAGTACTTC. Its protein product is CASSLTGHPYDYEQYF.

The rearrangement joins TRBV4-2 to TRBJ1-4, with D perhaps matching TRBD1 (5 bases). There are 17 residues in the CDR3. Trimming pared 0 bases from V and 4 bases from J, leaving 15 bases between. The germline CDR1 and CDR2 sequences are LGHNA and YNFKEQ. CDR3 residues: CASSQDQRGQGNEKLFF. CDR3 DNA sequence: TGTGCCAGCAGCCAAGATCAAAGGGGCCAGGGTAATGAAAAACTGTTTTTT.

CDR3 amino acids: CGQRATGSGNTIYF. The CDR3 DNA sequence: TGTGGCCAGAGGGCAACCGGCTCTGGAAACACCATATATTTT. The chain combines TRBV30 with TRBJ1-3, with unresolved D. There are 14 residues in the CDR3. CDR1 GTSNPN and CDR2 SVGIG come from the germline V gene (reference sequence).

Comments on this clone: In the same sample, other DNA sequences code for this CDR3. The V call is TRBV18, the J call TRBJ2-7; no reliable D call. The germline V gene encodes CDR1 KGHSH and CDR2 LQKENI. V lost 0 bases and J 2 bases, leaving 8 bases between the germline ends. The CDR3 runs 14 residues. This CDR3 is CASSPPENAYEQYF. The DNA for the CDR3 is TGTGCCAGCTCACCACCAGAGAACGCCTACGAGCAGTACTTC.

The chain has TRBV10-2 and TRBJ2-1, with TRBD1 matching 7 bases. This CDR3 comprises 17 residues. Germline values: CDR1 WSHSY, CDR2 SAAADI. V lost 5 bases and J lost 11; bases outside the gene matches: 21. The CDR3: CASSTNGEGGSRPKQFF. CDR3 DNA: TGCGCCAGCAGTACTAATGGGGAAGGGGGCAGCCGTCCAAAGCAGTTCTTC.

This rearrangement joins TRBV25-1 to TRBJ1-1, with unresolved D. Germline loops: CDR1 MGHDK, CDR2 SYGVNS. The CDR3 totals 15 residues. V was trimmed by 2 bases and J by 1 base, leaving 11 bases between them. The CDR3 bases are TGTGCCAGCAGTGAAAGTCACTCTACGAACACTGAAGCTTTCTTT. This encodes CASSESHSTNTEAFF.

The V gene is TRBV7-9, the J gene TRBJ1-2; 8 bases line up with TRBD1. The germline CDR1 and CDR2 sequences are SEHNR and FQNEAQ (reference sequence). The CDR3 contains 13 residues. With V trimmed by 10 bases and J by 7 bases, 11 bases remained unmatched. DNA of the CDR3: TGTGCCACCCTACAGGGGGTCACTAGTGGCTACACCTTC. Translated: CATLQGVTSGYTF.

The chain recombines TRBV6-1 with TRBJ2-7; the match to TRBD2 covers 11 bases. CDR1 is MNHNS, CDR2 SASEGT, per germline. V shed 6 bases and J 4 bases; nucleotides not matched to a gene: 5. The CDR3 runs 14 residues. CDR3: CASSPGTSGYEQYF. The CDR3 DNA follows: TGTGCCAGCAGCCCCGGGACTAGCGGTTACGAGCAGTACTTC.

This chain links TRBV6-1 with TRBJ1-5; TRBD1 aligns across 9 bases. CDR3 length: 15 residues. V lost 10 bases and J lost 6; bases outside the gene matches: 13. Per germline, CDR1 MNHNS and CDR2 SASEGT. This CDR3 reads CATIITPGQGQPQHF. CDR3 in DNA: TGTGCCACCATAATCACCCCGGGACAGGGTCAGCCCCAGCATTTT.